This T cell receptor beta chain appears in the sequencing data of a study of PD-1 blockade in mismatch repair-deficient tumors. As for the study in general: Patients had 12 mismatch repair-deficient cancer types, all previously treated and progressing.

The TCR-sequenced patients were a few responders to pembrolizumab. The CDR3 is 18 residues long. Germline V gives CDR1 SGHVS, CDR2 FNYEAQ. The J segment lost 1 base and the V segment lost 0 bases, leaving 6 bases of the junction unmatched. Libraries were prepared by immunoSEQ multiplex PCR; TCRdb keeps only in-frame clonotypes and omits some of them. The repertoire holds about 39,000 clones, with around 80% as singletons. The material sequenced was PBMCs, taken about 40 weeks after starting pembrolizumab. This chain uses TRBV7-6 with TRBJ2-3, with TRBD2 identical over 11 bases. The TCR originated in an adult with mismatch repair-deficient cancer. CDR3 region: CASSLALAGGKGTDTQYF. Here the CDR3 DNA reads TGTGCCAGCAGCTTAGCTTTAGCGGGAGGGAAGGGCACAGATACGCAGTATTTT.